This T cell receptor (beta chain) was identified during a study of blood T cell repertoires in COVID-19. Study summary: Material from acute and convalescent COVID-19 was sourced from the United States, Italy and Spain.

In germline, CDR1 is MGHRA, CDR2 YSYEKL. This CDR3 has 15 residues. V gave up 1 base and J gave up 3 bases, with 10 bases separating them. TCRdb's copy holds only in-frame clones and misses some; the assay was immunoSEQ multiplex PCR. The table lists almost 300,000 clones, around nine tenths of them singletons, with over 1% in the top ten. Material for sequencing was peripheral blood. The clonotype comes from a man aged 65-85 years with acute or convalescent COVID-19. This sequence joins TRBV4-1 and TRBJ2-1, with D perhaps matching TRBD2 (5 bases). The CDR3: CASSQGGIVYNEQFF. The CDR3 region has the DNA TGCGCCAGCAGCCAAGGAGGGATTGTCTACAATGAGCAGTTCTTC.